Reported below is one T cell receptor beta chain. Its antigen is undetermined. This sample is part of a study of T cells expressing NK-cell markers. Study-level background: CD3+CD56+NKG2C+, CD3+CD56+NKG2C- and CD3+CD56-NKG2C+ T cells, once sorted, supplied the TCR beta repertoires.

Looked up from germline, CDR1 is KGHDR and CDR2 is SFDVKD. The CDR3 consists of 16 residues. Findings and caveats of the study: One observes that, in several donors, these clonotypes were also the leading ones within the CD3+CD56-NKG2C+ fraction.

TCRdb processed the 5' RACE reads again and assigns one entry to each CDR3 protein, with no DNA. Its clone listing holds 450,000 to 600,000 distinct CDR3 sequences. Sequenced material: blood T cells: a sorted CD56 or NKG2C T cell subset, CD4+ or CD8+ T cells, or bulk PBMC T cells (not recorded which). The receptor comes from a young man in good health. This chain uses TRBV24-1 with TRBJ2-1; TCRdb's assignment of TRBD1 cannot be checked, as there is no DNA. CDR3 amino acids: CATSDLSRAGAGEQFF.